This T cell receptor beta chain was identified during a study of T cell changes during pregnancy in multiple sclerosis. Using immunoSEQ multiplex PCR, the repertoire was profiled, and TCRdb retains in-frame clones only, with some absent. The data contain roughly 75,000 clones, approximately 89% of them seen just once; the ten biggest clones take up under 2.5%. The germline V gene encodes CDR1 SGHRS and CDR2 YFSETQ. Trimming stripped 7 bases from V and 8 bases from J, with 18 bases between. The CDR3 totals 13 residues. The J gene is TRBJ1-2, the V gene TRBV5-1, with D possibly matching TRBD1 (6 bases). The sequence was collected from a female donor with multiple sclerosis, enrolled in a pregnancy study. The sequencing used peripheral blood, collected before pregnancy. CDR3 DNA sequence: TGCGCCAGCTCAGGGGCCCACATGGAGGGCTACACCTTC. Amino acid sequence: CASSGAHMEGYTF.